This T cell receptor (beta chain) was obtained from a study of early T cells in non-severe SARS-CoV-2 infection. Whole-study context: Sequencing of unsorted whole blood was done on bulk RNA, leaving chains unpaired. Study conclusions and caveats: Using VDJdb, the matching emphasized anti-spike CD8 responses while missing private and CD4 specificities.

Germline V gene sequence: CDR1 MGHRA, CDR2 YSYEKL. The CDR3 has 15 residues. Trimming at V came to 1 base and at J to 2 bases, leaving 4 bases not matched to a gene. Individual cDNA molecules were tagged with unique molecular identifiers. TCRdb re-called the 5' RACE reads through MiXCR, storing one row per CDR3 protein. The sample shows some 39,000 distinct CDR3 sequences, around 3.6% of them seen only once. This clonotype showed up just a few times. Its specificity is unknown. The clonotype comes from an adult who was a healthcare worker with PCR-confirmed SARS-CoV-2 infection or an uninfected control (not recorded which). The chain combines TRBV4-1 with TRBJ2-7; 8 bases are shared with TRBD1. Source material: whole blood. The DNA of the CDR3 is TGCGCCAGCAGCCAAGGGACAGGGTTGCCCTACGAGCAGTACTTC. Encoded protein: CASSQGTGLPYEQYF.